Listed below are T cell receptor beta chains from one sample, sequenced in a study of blood T cell repertoires in COVID-19. Libraries were prepared by immunoSEQ multiplex PCR; TCRdb keeps only in-frame clonotypes and omits some of them. Altogether 130,000 to 150,000 clones are present, under 85% being singletons, with the ten largest covering roughly 8.3%. The sample consisted of peripheral blood. The receptors were sampled from an elderly woman in a cohort sampled during active or convalescent COVID-19. CDR3s include the opening cysteine and the closing phenylalanine or tryptophan. Fields, in order: D gene, clone size, V gene, J gene, CDR3 DNA, CDR3 protein. The D gene is left open where the match is weak. Clone size appears in some rows only: once, few, many, or a class for an expanded clone.

TRBD2	.	TRBV27	TRBJ2-5	TGTGCCAGCAGCTCACTAGCGGGTGAAGAGACCCAGTACTTC	CASSSLAGEETQYF
.	.	TRBV5-1	TRBJ2-2	TGCGCCAGCAGCCCGAGAGTAGGGGGGGCGAACACCGGGGAGCTGTTTTTT	CASSPRVGGANTGELFF
.	.	TRBV6-5	TRBJ1-2	TGTGCCAGCAGTTACCCGGGATTAGGCTACACCTTC	CASSYPGLGYTF
.	.	TRBV5-5	TRBJ1-2	TGTGCCAGCAGCTTACGACAGGCTAACTATGGCTACACCTTC	CASSLRQANYGYTF
TRBD1	.	TRBV7-2	TRBJ1-1	TGTGCCAGCAGCCCGATGAGAAACAGGGGGTGGGTTGAAGCTTTCTTT	CASSPMRNRGWVEAFF
.	.	TRBV10-3	TRBJ1-2	TGTGCCATCAGTGAGCAGGGGTACTATGGCTACACCTTC	CAISEQGYYGYTF
.	.	TRBV19	TRBJ2-3	TGTGCCAGTAGTATCCCGGCGGTCCCCCCGCAGTATTTT	CASSIPAVPPQYF
.	.	TRBV7-8	TRBJ1-1	TGTGCCAGCAGCTTAGCGGAGGGATGGACTGAAGCTTTCTTT	CASSLAEGWTEAFF
.	.	TRBV4-2	TRBJ1-5	TGTGCCAGCAGCCAAGTTTGGGCAGGGCATCAGCCCCAGCATTTT	CASSQVWAGHQPQHF
TRBD2	once	TRBV30	TRBJ2-2	TGTGCCTGGAGGTCCCAGCGGGGGGGCCTTGGCACCGGGGAGCTGTTTTTT	CAWRSQRGGLGTGELFF
.	.	TRBV2	TRBJ1-1	TGTGCCAGCAACAACGGTGGAGGAGGGACTGAAGCTTTCTTT	CASNNGGGGTEAFF
TRBD2	.	TRBV15	TRBJ2-3	TGTGCCACCAGCAGGGCTAGACTAGCGGGCACAGATACGCAGTATTTT	CATSRARLAGTDTQYF
TRBD1	.	TRBV6-5	TRBJ2-5	TGTGCCAGCAGCCTACAGGGGGCAGGGGAGACCCAGTACTTC	CASSLQGAGETQYF
TRBD1	.	TRBV7-2	TRBJ1-4	TGTGCCAGCAGCCAGGACAGGGGGCATGAAAAACTGTTTTTT	CASSQDRGHEKLFF
TRBD2	.	TRBV7-3	TRBJ2-3	TGTGCCAGCAGCTTATACGGCGTAGCTAGCGGGGGGGCCTTGGATACGCAGTATTTT	CASSLYGVASGGALDTQYF
.	.	TRBV7-9	TRBJ1-2	TGTGCCAGCAGCTACGGAGAGCTCCGAGGGGGCTACACCTTC	CASSYGELRGGYTF
.	.	TRBV5-5	TRBJ1-6	TGTGCCAGCAGCTTGGGGCCCCTTTCCTCACCCCTCCACTTT	CASSLGPLSSPLHF
.	.	TRBV29-1	TRBJ1-2	TGCAGCGTTGCATCCAGGAACTATGGCTACACCTTC	CSVASRNYGYTF
.	once	TRBV6-5	TRBJ1-4	TGTGCCAGCAGTTACGATCGAGTTGAAAAACTGTTTTTT	CASSYDRVEKLFF
TRBD2	.	TRBV5-8	TRBJ2-5	TGTGCCAGCAGCCCCGGGACTAGTCAAGAGACCCAGTACTTC	CASSPGTSQETQYF
.	.	TRBV7-9	TRBJ2-5	TGTGCCAGCAGCTTAGTAGACGGTTACGCGGTGACCCAGTACTTC	CASSLVDGYAVTQYF
.	.	TRBV28	TRBJ2-2	TGTGCCAGCAAGGAGGGGCCCGGGGAGCTGTTTTTT	CASKEGPGELFF